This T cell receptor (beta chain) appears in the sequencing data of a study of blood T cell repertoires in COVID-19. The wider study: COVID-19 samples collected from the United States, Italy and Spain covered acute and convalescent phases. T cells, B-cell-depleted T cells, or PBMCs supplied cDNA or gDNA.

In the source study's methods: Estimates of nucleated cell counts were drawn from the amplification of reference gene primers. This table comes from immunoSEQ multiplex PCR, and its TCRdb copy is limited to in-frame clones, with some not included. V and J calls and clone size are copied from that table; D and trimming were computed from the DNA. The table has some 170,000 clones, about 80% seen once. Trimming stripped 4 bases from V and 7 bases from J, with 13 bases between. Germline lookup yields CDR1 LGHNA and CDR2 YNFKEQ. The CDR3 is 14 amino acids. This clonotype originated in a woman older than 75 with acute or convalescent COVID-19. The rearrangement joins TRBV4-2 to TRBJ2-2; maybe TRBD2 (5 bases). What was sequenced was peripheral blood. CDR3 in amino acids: CASSPDSFHGELFF. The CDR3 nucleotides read TGTGCCAGCAGCCCGGACTCCTTTCACGGGGAGCTGTTTTTT.